This TCR beta chain derives from a study of identical twins. The study's findings and limits: Twins' surplus sharing was weaker for beta out-of-frame sequences. There was an excess of low generation probability in the out-of-frame alpha sequences that twins shared.

This clonotype was seen ten or more times. Its target is unknown. This CDR3 region has 12 residues. Per germline, CDR1 SGHRS and CDR2 YFSETQ. V was cut by 4 bases and J by 6 bases, with 8 bases left in between. A universal primer site was incorporated via template switching, and the cDNA contained unique molecular identifiers. MiXCR was run by TCRdb on the 5' RACE reads, yielding one entry per CDR3 protein. In the table there are hundreds of thousands of distinct CDR3 sequences, 8.5% to 9.5% of which are singletons. The same sample was also used in a study of yellow fever vaccine responses in identical twins.

The chain is built from TRBV5-1 and TRBJ2-1; tentatively, D is TRBD2 (6 bases). The sequence was collected from a woman under 30 in good health. Sequenced sample: PBMCs. Here the CDR3 DNA reads TGCGCCAGCAGCCCGGGGGTCAATGAGCAGTTCTTC. It translates to CASSPGVNEQFF.